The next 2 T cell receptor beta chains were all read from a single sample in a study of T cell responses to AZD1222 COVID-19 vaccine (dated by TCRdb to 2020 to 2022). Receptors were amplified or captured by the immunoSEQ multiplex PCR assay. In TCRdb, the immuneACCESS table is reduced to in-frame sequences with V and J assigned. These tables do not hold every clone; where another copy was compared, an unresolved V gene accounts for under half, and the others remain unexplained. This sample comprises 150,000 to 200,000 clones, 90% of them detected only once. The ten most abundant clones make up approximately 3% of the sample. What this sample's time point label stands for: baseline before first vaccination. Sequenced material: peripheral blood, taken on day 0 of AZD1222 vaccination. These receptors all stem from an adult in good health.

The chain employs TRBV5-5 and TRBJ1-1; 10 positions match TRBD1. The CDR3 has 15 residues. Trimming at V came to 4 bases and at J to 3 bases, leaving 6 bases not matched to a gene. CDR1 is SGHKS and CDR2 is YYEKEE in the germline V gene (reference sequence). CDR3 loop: CASSPRQGADTEAFF. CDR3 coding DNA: TGTGCCAGCAGCCCTCGACAGGGGGCGGACACTGAAGCTTTCTTT.

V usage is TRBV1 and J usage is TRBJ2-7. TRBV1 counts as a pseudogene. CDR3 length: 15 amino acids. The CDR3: CTSSQDRIISYEQYF. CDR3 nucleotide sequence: TGCACCAGCAGCCAAGATCGAATAATCTCCTACGAGCAGTACTTC.